This T cell receptor beta chain came from a study of CD8 T cells in Susac syndrome. V was trimmed by 2 bases and J by 3 bases, leaving 12 bases between them. Germline CDR1 and CDR2: SGDLS and YYNGEE. The CDR3 is made up of 15 amino acids. A quantity of roughly 0.5 to 1 ug RNA underwent reverse transcription using random hexamers. TCRdb used MiXCR to reprocess the immunoSEQ multiplex PCR reads, holding one entry per CDR3 protein. The repertoire holds hundreds of thousands of distinct CDR3 sequences, with 65% to 90% as singletons. TCR beta sequences were obtained from blood CD8+ and CD4+ T cells. Through negative isolation, CD4+ and CD8+ T cells were obtained, while TEMRA cells were enriched using FACS.

The TCR comes from a human donor with multiple sclerosis. The chain is built from TRBV9 and TRBJ1-5, with D unresolved. The material sequenced was CD8+ T cells from PBMCs. Written as DNA, the CDR3 is TGTGCCAGCAGCGTGGGCCCACAGACCAATCAGCCCCAGCATTTT. This translates into CASSVGPQTNQPQHF.